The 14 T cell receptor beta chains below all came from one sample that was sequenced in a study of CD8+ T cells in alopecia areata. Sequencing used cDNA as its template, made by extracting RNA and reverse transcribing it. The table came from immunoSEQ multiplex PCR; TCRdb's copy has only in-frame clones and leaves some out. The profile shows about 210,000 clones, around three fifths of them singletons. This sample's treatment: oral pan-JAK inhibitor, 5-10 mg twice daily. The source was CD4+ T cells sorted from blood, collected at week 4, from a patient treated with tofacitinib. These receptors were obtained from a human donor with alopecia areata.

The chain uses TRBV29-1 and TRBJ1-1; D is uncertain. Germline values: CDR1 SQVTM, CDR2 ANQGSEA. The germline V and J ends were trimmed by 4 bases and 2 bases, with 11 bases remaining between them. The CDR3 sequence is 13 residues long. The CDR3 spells CSVARDYNTEAFF. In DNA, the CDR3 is TGCAGCGTTGCGAGGGATTATAACACTGAAGCTTTCTTT.

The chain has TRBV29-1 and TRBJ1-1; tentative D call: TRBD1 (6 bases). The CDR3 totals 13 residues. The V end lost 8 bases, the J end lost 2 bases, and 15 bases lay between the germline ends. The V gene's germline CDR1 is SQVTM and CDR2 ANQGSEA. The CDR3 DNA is TGCAGCATGCAGGGGTGGACAAACACTGAAGCTTTCTTT. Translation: CSMQGWTNTEAFF.

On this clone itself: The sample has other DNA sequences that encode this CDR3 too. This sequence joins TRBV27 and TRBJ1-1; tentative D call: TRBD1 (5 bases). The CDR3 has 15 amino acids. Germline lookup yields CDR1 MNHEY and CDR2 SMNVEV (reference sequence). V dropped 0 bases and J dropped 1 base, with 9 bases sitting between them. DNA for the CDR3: TGTGCCAGCAGTTTATCGACGGGGGGGAACACTGAAGCTTTCTTT. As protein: CASSLSTGGNTEAFF.

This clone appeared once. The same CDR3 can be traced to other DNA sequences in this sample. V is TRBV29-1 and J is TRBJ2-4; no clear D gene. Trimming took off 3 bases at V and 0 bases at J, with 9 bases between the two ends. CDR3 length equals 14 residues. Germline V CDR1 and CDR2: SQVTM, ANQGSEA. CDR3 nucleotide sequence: TGCAGCGTTGAGGGTCGGTTAGCCAAAAACATTCAGTACTTC. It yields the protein CSVEGRLAKNIQYF.

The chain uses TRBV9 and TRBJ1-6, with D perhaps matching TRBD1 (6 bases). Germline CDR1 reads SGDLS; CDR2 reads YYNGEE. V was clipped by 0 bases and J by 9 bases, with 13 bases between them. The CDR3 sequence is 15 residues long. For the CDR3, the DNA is TGTGCCAGCAGCGTAGGCCAGGGGCAAGGTTCACCCCTCCACTTT. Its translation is CASSVGQGQGSPLHF.

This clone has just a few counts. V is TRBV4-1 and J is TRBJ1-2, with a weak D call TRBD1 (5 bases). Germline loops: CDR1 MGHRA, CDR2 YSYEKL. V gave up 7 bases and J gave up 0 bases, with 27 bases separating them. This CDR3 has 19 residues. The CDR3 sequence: CASTPTSVHGDGANYGYTF. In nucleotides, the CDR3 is TGCGCCAGCACCCCAACTTCAGTTCACGGGGACGGAGCTAACTATGGCTACACCTTC.

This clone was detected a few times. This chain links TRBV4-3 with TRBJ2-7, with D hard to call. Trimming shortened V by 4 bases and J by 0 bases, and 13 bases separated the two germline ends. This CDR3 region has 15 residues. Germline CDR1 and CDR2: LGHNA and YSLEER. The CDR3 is CASSRSDASSYEQYF. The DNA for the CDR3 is TGCGCCAGCAGCCGGTCGGACGCGAGCTCCTACGAGCAGTACTTC.

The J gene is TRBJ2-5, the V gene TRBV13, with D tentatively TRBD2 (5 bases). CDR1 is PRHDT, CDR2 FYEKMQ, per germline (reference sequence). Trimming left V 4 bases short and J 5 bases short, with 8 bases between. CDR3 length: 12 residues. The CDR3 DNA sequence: TGTGCCAGCAGCTCGGGGATGGAGACCCAGTACTTC. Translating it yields CASSSGMETQYF.

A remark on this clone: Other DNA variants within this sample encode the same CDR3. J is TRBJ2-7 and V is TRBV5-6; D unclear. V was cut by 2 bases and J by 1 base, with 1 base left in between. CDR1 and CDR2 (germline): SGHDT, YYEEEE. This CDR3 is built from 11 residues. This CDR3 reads CASSFSYEQYF. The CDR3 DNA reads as TGTGCCAGCAGCTTTTCCTACGAGCAGTACTTC.

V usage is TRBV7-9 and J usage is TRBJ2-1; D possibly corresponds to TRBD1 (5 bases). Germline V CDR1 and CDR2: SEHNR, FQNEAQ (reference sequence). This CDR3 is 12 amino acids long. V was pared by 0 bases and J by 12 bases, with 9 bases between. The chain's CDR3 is CASSLAEGVQFF. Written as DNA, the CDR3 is TGTGCCAGCAGCTTAGCGGAAGGGGTGCAGTTCTTC. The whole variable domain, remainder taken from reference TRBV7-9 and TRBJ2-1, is DTGVSQNPRHKITKRGQNVTFRCDPISEHNRLYWYRQTLGQGPEFLTYFQNEAQLEKSRLLSDRFSAERPKGSFSTLEIQRTEQGDSAMYLCASSLAEGVQFFGPGTRLTVL.

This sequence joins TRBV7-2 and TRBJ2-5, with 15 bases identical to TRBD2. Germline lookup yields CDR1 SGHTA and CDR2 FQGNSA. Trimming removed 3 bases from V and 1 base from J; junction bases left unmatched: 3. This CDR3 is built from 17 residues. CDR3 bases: TGTGCCAGCAGCTTGTCGGGACTAGCGGGGGGCCAAGAGACCCAGTACTTC. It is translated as CASSLSGLAGGQETQYF.

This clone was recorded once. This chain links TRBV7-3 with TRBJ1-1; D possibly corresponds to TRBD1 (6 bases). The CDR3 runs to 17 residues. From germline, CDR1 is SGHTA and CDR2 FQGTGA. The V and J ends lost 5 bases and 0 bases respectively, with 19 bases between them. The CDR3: CASSPGGTSSMNTEAFF. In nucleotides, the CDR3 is TGTGCCAGCAGCCCCGGTGGGACATCCTCCATGAACACTGAAGCTTTCTTT.

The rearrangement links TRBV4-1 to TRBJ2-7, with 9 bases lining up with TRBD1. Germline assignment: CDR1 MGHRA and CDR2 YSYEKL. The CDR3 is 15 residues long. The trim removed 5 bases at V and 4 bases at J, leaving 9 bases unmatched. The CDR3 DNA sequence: TGCGCCAGCAGCGAGGCCGGGACAGGGCAATACGAGCAGTACTTC. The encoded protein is CASSEAGTGQYEQYF.

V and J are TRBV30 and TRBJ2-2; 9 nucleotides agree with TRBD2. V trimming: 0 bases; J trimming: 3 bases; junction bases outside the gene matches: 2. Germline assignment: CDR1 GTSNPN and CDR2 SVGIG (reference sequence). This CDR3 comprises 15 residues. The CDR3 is CAWSVRGGDTGELFF. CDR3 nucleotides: TGTGCCTGGAGTGTCCGCGGGGGGGACACCGGGGAGCTGTTTTTT.